This T cell receptor (beta chain) was documented in a study of CD8+ T cells in alopecia areata. Looking at the study overall: Treated patients received oral tofacitinib, 5 to 10 mg twice daily.

This clone was detected only a few times. Its antigen is unidentified. Treatment specified: oral pan-JAK inhibitor, 5-10 mg twice daily. Peripheral blood and lesional scalp punch biopsies came from alopecia areata patients. The CDR3 spans 13 residues. The junction had 7 bases not matched to a gene; V was cut back by 4 bases and J by 13 bases. Germline V gene lookup returns CDR1 MGHRA and CDR2 YSYEKL. The study's findings and limits: In lesional scalp, particularly from alopecia totalis/universalis, clonality was higher than in normal scalp. While patients received tofacitinib, many expanded lesional clones remained present in scalp and blood.

TCR sequencing used cDNA made by reverse transcription of extracted RNA. Method: immunoSEQ multiplex PCR; TCRdb's copy keeps in-frame clones and lacks some. The sample includes 95,000 to 100,000 clones, 50% to 60% seen only once; the top ten take roughly 17%. This TCR was sampled from a human donor with alopecia areata. The input for sequencing was CD8+ T cells sorted from blood, taken at approximately week 55, from a patient treated with tofacitinib. V and J are TRBV4-1 and TRBJ1-6; 7 bases fit TRBD1. The CDR3 sequence is CASSPTRGGPLHF. CDR3 sequence (DNA): TGCGCCAGCAGCCCGACCCGAGGGGGCCCCCTCCACTTT.